This is a list of T cell receptor beta chains from one sample in a study of blood T cell repertoires in COVID-19. The protocol was immunoSEQ multiplex PCR, while the TCRdb copy is restricted to in-frame clones and leaves out a portion. The data hold 390,000 or so clones, with roughly 90% observed a single time. Source material: peripheral blood. All receptors derive from a woman younger than 45 with COVID-19, enrolled during active disease. Both conserved end residues are part of each CDR3. The D gene is left open where the match is weak. Clone size is given for some rows only: seen once, a few or many times, or a class if the clone is expanded.

cdr3_aa	cdr3_nt	d_call	j_call	v_call	clone_size	cdr3_length
CASSSFSRATDTQYF	TGCGCCAGCAGCTCGTTTTCCAGGGCCACAGATACGCAGTATTTT	NA	TRBJ2-3	TRBV5-1	NA	15
CASSPGGTGAREKLFF	TGTGCCAGCAGCCCGGGGGGGACAGGGGCCCGCGAAAAACTGTTTTTT	TRBD1	TRBJ1-4	TRBV7-9	NA	16
CASSANTGGFTEAFF	TGTGCCAGCAGCGCGAACACAGGGGGCTTCACTGAAGCTTTCTTT	TRBD1	TRBJ1-1	TRBV9	NA	15
CASGAPGTGELFF	TGCGCCAGCGGGGCTCCGGGCACCGGGGAGCTGTTTTTT	NA	TRBJ2-2	TRBV5-1	NA	13
CASGRGGLADSTDTQYF	TGCGCCAGCGGACGAGGGGGACTAGCGGATAGCACAGATACGCAGTATTTT	TRBD2	TRBJ2-3	TRBV10-1	NA	17
CASSFGRGGYNEQFF	TGTGCCAGCAGCTTCGGGCGAGGGGGCTACAATGAGCAGTTCTTC	NA	TRBJ2-1	TRBV11-3	NA	15
CASSFRLAGGGYQETQYF	TGTGCCAGCAGCTTCCGGCTAGCGGGGGGCGGGTACCAAGAGACCCAGTACTTC	TRBD2	TRBJ2-5	TRBV5-4	NA	18
CASSTDTRQTWQFF	TGTGCCAGCAGCACCGATACACGGCAGACTTGGCAGTTCTTC	NA	TRBJ2-1	TRBV7-2	NA	14
CAISEMVDTGSLHF	TGTGCCATCAGTGAGATGGTCGATACCGGGTCCCTCCACTTT	NA	TRBJ1-6	TRBV10-3	NA	14
CAGGALTSGPNTGELFF	TGTGCCGGGGGCGCCCTAACTAGCGGCCCGAACACCGGGGAGCTGTTTTTT	TRBD2	TRBJ2-2	TRBV2	NA	17
CASSLSDRIMNTEAFF	TGTGCCAGCAGTTTATCCGACAGGATAATGAACACTGAAGCTTTCTTT	NA	TRBJ1-1	TRBV27	once	16
CASSLMVRGQETQYF	TGTGCCAGCAGCTTAATGGTCAGGGGGCAGGAGACCCAGTACTTC	TRBD1	TRBJ2-5	TRBV7-2	NA	15
CASSEQLDEQFF	TGTGCCAGCAGTGAACAATTAGATGAGCAGTTCTTC	NA	TRBJ2-1	TRBV25-1	NA	12
CASSYWWKAGGTSSYEQYF	TGTGCCAGCAGTTACTGGTGGAAAGCGGGGGGCACGAGCTCCTACGAGCAGTACTTC	TRBD2	TRBJ2-7	TRBV6-2/TRBV6-3	NA	19
CASSTFSGGLSTDTQYF	TGTGCCAGCAGCACTTTTAGCGGGGGGCTTAGCACAGATACGCAGTATTTT	TRBD2	TRBJ2-3	TRBV5-4	NA	17
CASSLGRAGTGGSGANVLTF	TGCGCCAGCAGCTTGGGTAGGGCCGGGACAGGGGGTTCTGGGGCCAACGTCCTGACTTTC	TRBD1	TRBJ2-6	TRBV5-1	NA	20
CASSSPSGQNYGYTF	TGTGCCAGCAGCTCCCCCTCGGGACAGAACTATGGCTACACCTTC	TRBD1	TRBJ1-2	TRBV11-2	NA	15
CASSEGREETQYF	TGTGCCAGCAGTGAAGGCAGGGAAGAGACCCAGTACTTC	NA	TRBJ2-5	TRBV6-1	NA	13
CASSPRQGALIETQYF	TGCGCCAGCAGCCCTCGACAGGGGGCGCTTATAGAGACCCAGTACTTC	TRBD1	TRBJ2-5	TRBV5-1	NA	16
CASSIESPTALNYGYTF	TGTGCCAGTAGTATAGAATCTCCGACAGCGCTAAACTATGGCTACACCTTC	NA	TRBJ1-2	TRBV19	few	17
CASSPGLAGDTGELFF	TGCGCCAGCAGCCCGGGACTAGCGGGAGACACCGGGGAGCTGTTTTTT	TRBD2	TRBJ2-2	TRBV5-1	NA	16
CASSLSLAGAYEQYF	TGTGCCAGCAGTTTATCTCTAGCGGGAGCTTACGAGCAGTACTTC	TRBD2	TRBJ2-7	TRBV27	NA	15
CASSYSTVVMNTEAFF	TGTGCCAGCAGTTACTCCACGGTTGTTATGAACACTGAAGCTTTCTTT	NA	TRBJ1-1	TRBV6-2/TRBV6-3	NA	16
CASSIPGQGAKGEQFF	TGTGCCAGCAGTATACCGGGACAGGGGGCGAAAGGTGAGCAGTTCTTC	TRBD1	TRBJ2-1	TRBV6-6	NA	16
CASSPTGTDTQYF	TGTGCCAGCAGTCCCACGGGCACAGATACGCAGTATTTT	NA	TRBJ2-3	TRBV2	NA	13
CASSQTSGGPGEQFF	TGTGCCAGCAGCCAGACTAGCGGGGGGCCTGGTGAGCAGTTCTTC	TRBD2	TRBJ2-1	TRBV28	NA	15
CASSILGGGVLTF	TGTGCCAGTAGTATTTTAGGAGGTGGCGTCCTGACTTTC	NA	TRBJ2-6	TRBV19	NA	13